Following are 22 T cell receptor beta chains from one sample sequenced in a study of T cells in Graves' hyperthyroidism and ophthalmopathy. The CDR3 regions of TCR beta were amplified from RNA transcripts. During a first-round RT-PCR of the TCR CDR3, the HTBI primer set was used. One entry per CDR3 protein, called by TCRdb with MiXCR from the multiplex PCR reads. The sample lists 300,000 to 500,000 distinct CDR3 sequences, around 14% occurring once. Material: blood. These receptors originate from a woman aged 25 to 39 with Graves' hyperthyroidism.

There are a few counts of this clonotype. The CDR3 DNA is TGTGCCAGCTCTCGCGGACCGGCCTCTGGAAACACCATATATTTT. This translates into CASSRGPASGNTIYF. This chain connects TRBV18 to TRBJ1-3; D not resolved. The CDR3 runs 15 residues. CDR1 is KGHSH, CDR2 LQKENI, per germline. The V end was cut by 6 bases, the J end by 0 bases, with 12 bases between.

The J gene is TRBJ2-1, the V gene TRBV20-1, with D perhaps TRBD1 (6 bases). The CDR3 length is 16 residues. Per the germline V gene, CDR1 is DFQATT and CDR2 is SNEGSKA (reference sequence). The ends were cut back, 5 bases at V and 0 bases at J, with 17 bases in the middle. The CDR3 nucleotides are TGCAGTGCTTCGTTAAGAACAGGGAGCTCCTACAATGAGCAGTTCTTC. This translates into CSASLRTGSSYNEQFF.

The CDR3 DNA is TGTGCCAGCAGCCAAGATTGGGGACTAGCGGGAGAGACCCAGTACTTC. This encodes CASSQDWGLAGETQYF. The genes are TRBV11-2 and TRBJ2-5; 12 bases line up with TRBD2. This CDR3 comprises 16 residues. Trimming took 5 bases from V and 4 from J; bases not matched to a gene: 8. Germline assignment: CDR1 SGHAT and CDR2 FQNNGV.

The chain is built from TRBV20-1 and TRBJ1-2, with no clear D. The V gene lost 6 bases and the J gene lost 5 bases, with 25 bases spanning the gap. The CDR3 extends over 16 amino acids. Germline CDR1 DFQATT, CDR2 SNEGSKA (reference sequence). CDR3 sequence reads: CSARPGLGVLVYGYTF. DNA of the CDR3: TGCAGTGCCAGACCGGGTTTGGGTGTCTTGGTTTATGGCTACACCTTC.

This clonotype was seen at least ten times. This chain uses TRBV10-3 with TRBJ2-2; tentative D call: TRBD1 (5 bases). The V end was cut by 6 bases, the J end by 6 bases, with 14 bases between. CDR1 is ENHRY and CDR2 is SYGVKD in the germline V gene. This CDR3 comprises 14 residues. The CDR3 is CAISVVPTAGELFF. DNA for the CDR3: TGTGCCATCAGCGTAGTGCCGACAGCCGGGGAGCTGTTTTTT.

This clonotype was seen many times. CDR3 sequence: CAISESRGQGNRYEQFF. The CDR3 DNA is TGTGCCATCAGTGAGTCGCGGGGACAGGGCAATAGGTATGAGCAGTTCTTC. This chain joins TRBV10-3 and TRBJ2-1; 9 bases fit TRBD1. The CDR3 consists of 17 residues. CDR1 ENHRY and CDR2 SYGVKD come from the germline V gene. After removal of 0 bases from V and 8 bases from J, the junction contained 11 bases not matched to a gene.

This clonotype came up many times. The CDR3 spells CASSGQANYGYTF. CDR3 DNA sequence: TGTGCCAGCAGTGGACAGGCTAACTATGGCTACACCTTC. The chain carries TRBV2 and TRBJ1-2; a weak D match, TRBD1 (6 bases). The CDR3 sequence is 13 residues long. Germline-derived CDR1 and CDR2 are SNHLY and FYNNEI. V was clipped by 4 bases and J by 0 bases, with 6 bases between them.

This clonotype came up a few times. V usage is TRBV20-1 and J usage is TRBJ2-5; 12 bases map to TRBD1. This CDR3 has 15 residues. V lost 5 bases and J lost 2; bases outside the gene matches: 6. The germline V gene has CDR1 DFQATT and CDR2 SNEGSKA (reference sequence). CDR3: CSASRDRGPQETQYF. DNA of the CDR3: TGCAGTGCTTCTAGGGACAGGGGGCCACAAGAGACCCAGTACTTC.

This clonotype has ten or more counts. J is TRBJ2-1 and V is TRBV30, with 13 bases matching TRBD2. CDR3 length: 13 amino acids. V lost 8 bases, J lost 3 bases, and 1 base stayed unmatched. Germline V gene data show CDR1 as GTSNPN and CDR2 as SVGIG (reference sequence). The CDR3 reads CARTSGSYNEQFF. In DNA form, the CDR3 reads TGTGCCCGGACTAGCGGGAGCTACAATGAGCAGTTCTTC.

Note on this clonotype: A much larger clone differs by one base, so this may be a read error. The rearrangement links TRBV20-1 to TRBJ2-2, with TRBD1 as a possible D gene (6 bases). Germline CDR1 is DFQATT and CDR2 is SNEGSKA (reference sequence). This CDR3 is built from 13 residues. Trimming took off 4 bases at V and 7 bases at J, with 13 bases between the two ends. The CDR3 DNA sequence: TGCAGTGCTAAACAGGGCCGGGACGGGGAGCTGTTTTTT. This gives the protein CSAKQGRDGELFF.

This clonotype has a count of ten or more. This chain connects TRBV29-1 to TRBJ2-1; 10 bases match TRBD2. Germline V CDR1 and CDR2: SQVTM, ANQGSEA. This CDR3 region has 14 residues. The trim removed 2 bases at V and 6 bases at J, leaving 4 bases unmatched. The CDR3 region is CSVESSGRFNEQFF. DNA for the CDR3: TGCAGCGTTGAATCTAGCGGGAGATTCAATGAGCAGTTCTTC.

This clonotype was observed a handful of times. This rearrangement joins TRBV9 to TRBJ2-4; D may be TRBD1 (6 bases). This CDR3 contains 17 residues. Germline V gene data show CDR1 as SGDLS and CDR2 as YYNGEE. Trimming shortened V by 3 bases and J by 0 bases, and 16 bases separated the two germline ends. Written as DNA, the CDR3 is TGTGCCAGCAGCGCCGCCACGGACAGCATAGCCAAAAACATTCAGTACTTC. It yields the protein CASSAATDSIAKNIQYF.

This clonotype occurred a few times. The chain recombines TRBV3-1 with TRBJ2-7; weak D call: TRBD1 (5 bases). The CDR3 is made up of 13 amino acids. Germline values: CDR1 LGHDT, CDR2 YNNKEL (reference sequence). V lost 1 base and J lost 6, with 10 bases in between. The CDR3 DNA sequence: TGTGCCAGCAGCCAAGCCCAGGGAAGCGAGCAGTACTTC. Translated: CASSQAQGSEQYF.

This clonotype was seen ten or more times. CDR3 loop: CASSYPLAGVPYNEQFF. The CDR3 DNA reads as TGTGCCAGCAGTTACCCCTTAGCGGGAGTCCCCTACAATGAGCAGTTCTTC. The rearrangement joins TRBV6-6 to TRBJ2-1; TRBD2 matches 9 bases. The J segment lost 2 bases and the V segment lost 2 bases, leaving 7 bases of the junction unmatched. Germline V gene sequence: CDR1 MNHNY, CDR2 SVGAGI (reference sequence). CDR3 length equals 17 residues.

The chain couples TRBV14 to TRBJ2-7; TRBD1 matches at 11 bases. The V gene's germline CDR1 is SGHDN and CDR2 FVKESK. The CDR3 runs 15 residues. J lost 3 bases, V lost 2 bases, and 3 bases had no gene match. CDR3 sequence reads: CASSQPGTGGYEQYF. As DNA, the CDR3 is TGTGCCAGCAGCCAACCCGGGACAGGGGGCTACGAGCAGTACTTC.

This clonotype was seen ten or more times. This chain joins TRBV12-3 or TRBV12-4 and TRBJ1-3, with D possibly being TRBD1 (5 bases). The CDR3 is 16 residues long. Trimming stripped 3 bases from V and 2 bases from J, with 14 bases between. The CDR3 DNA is TGTGCCAGCAGTTTTGGTGGGGCGATTACTGGAAACACCATATATTTT. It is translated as CASSFGGAITGNTIYF.

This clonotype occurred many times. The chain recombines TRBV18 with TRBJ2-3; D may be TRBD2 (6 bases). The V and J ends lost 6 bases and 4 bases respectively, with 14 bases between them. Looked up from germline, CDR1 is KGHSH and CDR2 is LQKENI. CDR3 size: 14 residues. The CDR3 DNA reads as TGTGCCAGCTCCATCGGCGGGGTTTCAGATACGCAGTATTTT. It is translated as CASSIGGVSDTQYF.

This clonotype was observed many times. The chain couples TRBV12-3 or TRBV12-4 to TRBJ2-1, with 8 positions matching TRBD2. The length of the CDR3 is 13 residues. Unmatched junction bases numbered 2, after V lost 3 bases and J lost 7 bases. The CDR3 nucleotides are TGTGCCAGCAGTTTCTTAGCGGGAAATGAGCAGTTCTTC. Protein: CASSFLAGNEQFF.

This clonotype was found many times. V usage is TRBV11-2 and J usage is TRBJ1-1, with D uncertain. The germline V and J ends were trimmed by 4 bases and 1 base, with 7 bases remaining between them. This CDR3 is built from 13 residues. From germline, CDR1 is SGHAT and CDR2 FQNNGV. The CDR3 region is CASSSTWNTEAFF. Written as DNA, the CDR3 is TGTGCCAGCAGCTCGACTTGGAACACTGAAGCTTTCTTT.

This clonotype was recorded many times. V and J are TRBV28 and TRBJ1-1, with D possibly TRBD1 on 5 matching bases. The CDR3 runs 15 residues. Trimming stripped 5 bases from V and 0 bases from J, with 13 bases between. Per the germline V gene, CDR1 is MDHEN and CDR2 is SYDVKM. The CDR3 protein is CASSVRGPLNTEAFF. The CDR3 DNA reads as TGTGCCAGCAGTGTCCGGGGCCCGTTGAACACTGAAGCTTTCTTT.

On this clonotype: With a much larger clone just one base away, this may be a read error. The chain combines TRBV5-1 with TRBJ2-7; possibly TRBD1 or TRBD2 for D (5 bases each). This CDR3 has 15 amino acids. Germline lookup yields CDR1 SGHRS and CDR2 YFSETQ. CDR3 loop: CVSSLGGQGAYEQYF. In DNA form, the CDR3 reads TGCGTCAGCAGCTTGGGTGGCCAGGGAGCCTACGAGCAGTACTTC.

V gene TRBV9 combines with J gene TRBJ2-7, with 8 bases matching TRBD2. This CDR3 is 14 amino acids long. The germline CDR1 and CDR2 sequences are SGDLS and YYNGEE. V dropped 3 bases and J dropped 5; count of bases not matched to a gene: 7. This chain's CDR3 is CASSAGTSGHEQYF. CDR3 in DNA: TGTGCCAGCAGCGCAGGCACTAGCGGCCACGAGCAGTACTTC.